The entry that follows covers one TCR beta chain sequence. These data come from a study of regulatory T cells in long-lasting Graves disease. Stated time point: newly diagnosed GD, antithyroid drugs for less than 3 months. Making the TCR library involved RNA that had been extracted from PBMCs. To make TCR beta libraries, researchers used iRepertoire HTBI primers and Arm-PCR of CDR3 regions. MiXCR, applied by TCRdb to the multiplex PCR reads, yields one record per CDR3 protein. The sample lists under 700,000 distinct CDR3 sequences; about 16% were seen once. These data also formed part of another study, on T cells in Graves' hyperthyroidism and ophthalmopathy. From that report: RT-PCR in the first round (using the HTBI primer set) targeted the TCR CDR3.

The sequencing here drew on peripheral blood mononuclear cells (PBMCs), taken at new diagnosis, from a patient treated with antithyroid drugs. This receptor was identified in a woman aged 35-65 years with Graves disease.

DNA of the CDR3: TGTGCCAGCAGCCAATCGCACCCCCTGTTCACTAATGAAAAACTGTTTTTT. Amino acid sequence: CASSQSHPLFTNEKLFF. The chain recombines TRBV3-1 with TRBJ1-4; D gene uncertain. The germline V gene has CDR1 LGHDT and CDR2 YNNKEL (reference sequence). The CDR3 contains 17 residues. Trimming stripped 2 bases from V and 2 bases from J, with 15 bases between.